This entry lists 26 T cell receptor beta chains sequenced from one sample in a study of human T cells and chemical hapten exposure. MiXCR, run by TCRdb on the RACE reads, gives a single entry per CDR3 protein. In the table there are 180,000 or so distinct CDR3 sequences, more than 14% of which are singletons. This sample's time point: patch test 1, 2 weeks after DPC sensitization. The treatment is: therapeutic diphenylcyclopropenone sensitization with weekly scalp DPC. This material consisted of whole blood, taken in connection with sensitization to the hapten diphenylcyclopropenone (DPC). The receptors shown here come from a woman aged 25 to 45 with alopecia areata. Some clones in this sample may be carry-over from other donors' samples.

There are a few counts of this clonotype. The V and J genes are TRBV30 and TRBJ2-3; D ambiguous. Trimming left V 0 bases short and J 0 bases short, with 10 bases between. From germline, CDR1 is GTSNPN and CDR2 SVGIG (reference sequence). CDR3 size: 15 residues. This CDR3 is CAWSVRSVSTDTQYF. CDR3 bases: TGTGCCTGGAGTGTAAGGAGCGTGAGCACAGATACGCAGTATTTT.

This clonotype has only a few counts. J is TRBJ1-1 and V is TRBV5-1, with D possibly being TRBD1 (6 bases). Looked up from germline, CDR1 is SGHRS and CDR2 is YFSETQ. CDR3 length: 14 residues. Trimming removed 6 bases from V and 1 base from J, with 13 bases in between. The CDR3 region has the DNA TGCGCCAGCACCATAATGACAGGGAACACTGAAGCTTTCTTT. Protein sequence: CASTIMTGNTEAFF.

This clonotype was seen more than once but under ten times. V gene TRBV7-7 combines with J gene TRBJ2-5, with 10 bases matching TRBD2. The J segment lost 6 bases and the V segment lost 5 bases, leaving 6 bases of the junction unmatched. In germline, CDR1 is SSHAT, CDR2 FNYEAQ (reference sequence). The CDR3 is 14 amino acids. CDR3 sequence (DNA): TGTGCCAGCAGCCCAGCGGGGGGGATGAAGACCCAGTACTTC. Its translation: CASSPAGGMKTQYF.

The sample holds a few counts of this clonotype. The chain recombines TRBV5-6 with TRBJ2-3; D call uncertain. Germline V gene data show CDR1 as SGHDT and CDR2 as YYEEEE. The CDR3 spans 14 residues. Trimming removed 2 bases at V and 3 bases at J, with 10 bases between. The CDR3 region is CASSLPEVTDTQYF. DNA of the CDR3: TGTGCCAGCAGCTTACCAGAAGTTACAGATACGCAGTATTTT.

The table lists this clonotype with a few counts. The genes are TRBV28 and TRBJ2-1, with TRBD2 identical over 14 bases. The CDR3 spans 15 residues. Germline CDR1 and CDR2: MDHEN and SYDVKM. Trimming at V came to 7 bases and at J to 9 bases, leaving 8 bases not matched to a gene. The CDR3 loop reads CASTVGTSGGSEQFF. The CDR3 coding sequence is TGTGCCAGCACCGTAGGGACTAGCGGGGGCAGTGAGCAGTTCTTC.

There are a few counts of this clonotype. V is TRBV20-1 and J is TRBJ2-3; TRBD2 aligns across 14 bases. V lost 0 bases and J lost 1; bases outside the gene matches: 3. CDR3 length: 17 residues. Germline CDR1 reads DFQATT; CDR2 reads SNEGSKA (reference sequence). The CDR3 DNA reads TGCAGTGCTAGAGATTTGACTAGCGGGGGGGGCACAGATACGCAGTATTTT. This codes for CSARDLTSGGGTDTQYF.

This clonotype was observed many times. The chain joins TRBV7-9 to TRBJ1-1; D call uncertain. The CDR3 runs 13 residues. The ends were cut back, 5 bases at V and 3 bases at J, with 10 bases in the middle. Per germline, CDR1 SEHNR and CDR2 FQNEAQ (reference sequence). The CDR3 here is CASSRGRYTEAFF. The CDR3 DNA reads as TGTGCCAGCAGCCGTGGACGGTACACTGAAGCTTTCTTT. Filled out from reference TRBV7-9 and TRBJ1-1, the complete variable domain reads DTGVSQNPRHKITKRGQNVTFRCDPISEHNRLYWYRQTLGQGPEFLTYFQNEAQLEKSRLLSDRFSAERPKGSFSTLEIQRTEQGDSAMYLCASSRGRYTEAFFGQGTRLTVV.

This clonotype was seen repeatedly, ten times or more. The CDR3 bases are TGTGCCAGCAGTTGGGCGCCCGGGACAGGGAATGAAAAACTGTTTTTT. Its protein is CASSWAPGTGNEKLFF. J is TRBJ1-4 and V is TRBV6-6; 9 positions match TRBD1. Per germline, CDR1 MNHNY and CDR2 SVGAGI (reference sequence). This CDR3 spans 16 amino acids. V was pared by 4 bases and J by 5 bases, with 8 bases of the junction left unmatched.

There are a few counts of this clonotype. V and J are TRBV3-1 and TRBJ2-5; D not certain. Germline V lookup: CDR1 LGHDT, CDR2 YNNKEL (reference sequence). Trimming removed 0 bases at V and 1 base at J, with 9 bases between. This CDR3 is 15 amino acids long. The CDR3 coding sequence is TGTGCCAGCAGCCAAGATCTAACACCCCAAGAGACCCAGTACTTC. Protein: CASSQDLTPQETQYF.

The J gene is TRBJ2-7, the V gene TRBV5-1; 12 bases align to TRBD2. This CDR3 has 16 residues. CDR1 SGHRS and CDR2 YFSETQ come from the germline V gene. J was trimmed by 2 bases and V by 4 bases; bases with no gene match: 7. CDR3 bases: TGCGCCAGCAGCCCAGGACTAGCGGGATATACCTACGAGCAGTACTTC. Its translation: CASSPGLAGYTYEQYF.

The gene calls are TRBV28 and TRBJ2-3; TRBD1 might be the D (5 bases). Per germline, CDR1 MDHEN and CDR2 SYDVKM. Trimming cost V 7 bases and J 4 bases, with 15 bases left between them. CDR3 length: 14 amino acids. The CDR3 sequence: CASTLKGLSDTQYF. In DNA, the CDR3 is TGTGCCAGCACCCTTAAGGGGCTGTCAGATACGCAGTATTTT.

In its sample, this clonotype was seen many times. V gene TRBV12-3 or TRBV12-4 combines with J gene TRBJ2-7, with D maybe TRBD2 (7 bases). This CDR3 comprises 14 residues. The V end was cut by 6 bases, the J end by 7 bases, with 19 bases between. CDR3 region: CASSILWGGGEQYF. The CDR3 DNA follows: TGTGCCAGCAGCATACTGTGGGGAGGGGGAGAGCAGTACTTC.

This clonotype was counted many times. The chain recombines TRBV7-9 with TRBJ1-3; D is uncertain. The CDR3 totals 14 residues. Trimming left V 3 bases short and J 4 bases short, with 10 bases between. CDR1 is SEHNR and CDR2 is FQNEAQ in the germline V gene (reference sequence). CDR3 DNA: TGTGCCAGCAGCTTTGGTTCGTCGGGAAACACCATATATTTT. This translates into CASSFGSSGNTIYF. Looking up the rest from reference TRBV7-9 and TRBJ1-3 gives the full variable domain: DTGVSQNPRHKITKRGQNVTFRCDPISEHNRLYWYRQTLGQGPEFLTYFQNEAQLEKSRLLSDRFSAERPKGSFSTLEIQRTEQGDSAMYLCASSFGSSGNTIYFGEGSWLTVV.

The genes are TRBV27 and TRBJ1-1; no clear D gene. CDR1 is MNHEY, CDR2 SMNVEV, per germline (reference sequence). V lost 6 bases, J lost 3 bases, and 14 bases lay in between. This CDR3 has 14 residues. The CDR3 bases are TGTGCCAGCAGCAGAGAATGGTTGGACACTGAAGCTTTCTTT. This encodes CASSREWLDTEAFF.

J is TRBJ1-1 and V is TRBV7-9; D is uncertain. CDR3 length equals 15 residues. Germline values: CDR1 SEHNR, CDR2 FQNEAQ (reference sequence). Trimming shortened V by 5 bases and J by 0 bases, and 13 bases separated the two germline ends. The chain's CDR3 is CASSPSNGMNTEAFF. CDR3 DNA sequence: TGTGCCAGCAGCCCAAGTAACGGTATGAACACTGAAGCTTTCTTT.

The chain combines TRBV12-3 or TRBV12-4 with TRBJ2-7; TRBD1 might be the D (5 bases). Trimming stripped 6 bases from V and 3 bases from J, with 12 bases between. This CDR3 has 13 amino acids. CDR3 bases: TGTGCCAGCAGGGCAGGGTGGAGCTACGAGCAGTACTTC. As protein: CASRAGWSYEQYF.

In its sample, this clonotype was seen a few times. The genes are TRBV27 and TRBJ1-6, with unresolved D. Trimming removed 5 bases from V and 7 bases from J, with 12 bases in between. This CDR3 is built from 14 residues. CDR1 MNHEY and CDR2 SMNVEV come from the germline V gene (reference sequence). The CDR3 is CASSLSGRNSPLHF. CDR3 sequence (DNA): TGTGCCAGCAGTCTTTCCGGGAGAAATTCACCCCTCCACTTT.

This clonotype has just a few counts. The gene calls are TRBV7-8 and TRBJ2-3; D uncertain. The ends were cut back, 2 bases at V and 1 base at J, with 7 bases in the middle. Germline CDR1 reads SGHVS; CDR2 reads FQNEAQ. The CDR3 length is 14 residues. The CDR3 sequence: CASSLNSGTDTQYF. CDR3 DNA: TGTGCCAGCAGCTTAAACTCCGGCACAGATACGCAGTATTTT.

The J gene is TRBJ1-4, the V gene TRBV6-5; 11 bases are shared with TRBD1. J was trimmed by 7 bases and V by 5 bases; bases with no gene match: 9. The length of the CDR3 is 16 residues. Germline V gene lookup returns CDR1 MNHEY and CDR2 SVGAGI. CDR3 coding DNA: TGTGCCAGCAGTCAAACCTCCGGGACAGGGGGTGAAAAACTGTTTTTT. Translation gives CASSQTSGTGGEKLFF.

This clonotype was seen ten or more times. The chain carries TRBV20-1 and TRBJ2-1; TRBD2 agrees at 10 bases. V lost 2 bases and J lost 6; bases outside the gene matches: 4. Germline V CDR1 and CDR2: DFQATT, SNEGSKA (reference sequence). The CDR3 is made up of 14 amino acids. The CDR3 sequence is CSARYLAGANEQFF. DNA for the CDR3: TGCAGTGCTAGATATCTAGCGGGAGCCAATGAGCAGTTCTTC.

The chain is built from TRBV28 and TRBJ2-4; the D is unclear. Germline assignment: CDR1 MDHEN and CDR2 SYDVKM. V was cut by 5 bases and J by 0 bases, with 14 bases left in between. The CDR3 is 16 residues long. The CDR3 DNA sequence: TGTGCCAGCAGTCCCCACCCCTCACTAGCCAAAAACATTCAGTACTTC. The encoded protein is CASSPHPSLAKNIQYF.

This clonotype was recorded many times. The chain uses TRBV28 and TRBJ1-5; 7 bases line up with TRBD1. The junction had 5 bases not matched to a gene; V was cut back by 2 bases and J by 4 bases. The CDR3 spans 15 residues. CDR1 is MDHEN, CDR2 SYDVKM, per germline. CDR3 residues: CASSLRRGNNQPQHF. CDR3 DNA: TGTGCCAGCAGTTTACGCAGGGGGAATAATCAGCCCCAGCATTTT.

In this sample, this clonotype turned up a few times. V and J are TRBV20-1 and TRBJ1-2; a possible D gene is TRBD1 (6 bases). Germline assignment: CDR1 DFQATT and CDR2 SNEGSKA (reference sequence). The germline V and J ends were trimmed by 1 base and 6 bases, with 15 bases remaining between them. This CDR3 contains 14 residues. The DNA for the CDR3 is TGCAGTGCTAGAGGTTCCTGGGACACTAATGGCTACACCTTC. Translating it yields CSARGSWDTNGYTF.

The V and J genes are TRBV28 and TRBJ1-5; D not certain. The germline gives CDR1 MDHEN, CDR2 SYDVKM. V lost 3 bases, J lost 1 base, and 7 bases lay in between. This CDR3 is built from 14 residues. In nucleotides, the CDR3 is TGTGCCAGCAGTTTTAGTGTGAGCAATCAGCCCCAGCATTTT. Translation gives CASSFSVSNQPQHF.

The sample holds a few counts of this clonotype. The J gene is TRBJ2-7, the V gene TRBV12-3 or TRBV12-4; 7 nucleotides line up with TRBD1. The CDR3 has 16 residues. Germline trimming cut 4 bases from V and 2 bases from J; bases unmatched to any gene: 11. The chain's CDR3 is CASSSLTGYGPYEQYF. The CDR3 nucleotides are TGTGCCAGCAGTTCCCTGACAGGGTACGGGCCCTACGAGCAGTACTTC.

Ten or more counts support this clonotype. This sequence joins TRBV6-1 and TRBJ1-5; D possibly corresponds to TRBD1 (5 bases). CDR1 is MNHNS and CDR2 is SASEGT in the germline V gene. The CDR3 is made up of 16 amino acids. V was trimmed by 4 bases and J by 4 bases, leaving 17 bases between them. The DNA for the CDR3 is TGTGCCAGCAGTGGCCGGGTGGGGGAAAGAAATCAGCCCCAGCATTTT. This codes for CASSGRVGERNQPQHF.